Each of the 14 T cell receptor beta chains below was sequenced from the same sample in a study of early T cells in non-severe SARS-CoV-2 infection (dated by TCRdb to about 2021). The library was built by means of 5' RACE. The reads were generated on a NextSeq 500. The public reads were reprocessed in TCRdb via fastp at Q25 and MiXCR, keeping in-frame beta chains. Merged by CDR3 protein, the rows form single entries marked with the most common genes and DNA. In this sample the table shows tens of thousands of distinct CDR3 sequences, roughly 10% of which occur a single time. The top ten constitute roughly 4.7% of the sample. Sequencing input: whole blood. The receptors come from an adult who was a healthcare worker with PCR-confirmed SARS-CoV-2 infection or an uninfected control (not recorded which).

This clonotype was observed at least ten times. This rearrangement joins TRBV6-4 to TRBJ2-1; D is perhaps TRBD2 (6 bases). This CDR3 comprises 15 residues. Germline loops: CDR1 MRHNA, CDR2 SNTAGT. Deletions cut 3 bases from V and 3 bases from J, with 12 bases between. The CDR3: CASSEEASDYNEQFF. The CDR3, as DNA: TGTGCCAGCAGTGAGGAGGCTAGCGACTACAATGAGCAGTTCTTC.

This clonotype was counted many times. The rearrangement links TRBV5-1 to TRBJ1-1; D is undetermined. The germline CDR1 and CDR2 sequences are SGHRS and YFSETQ. The CDR3 is 16 amino acids. Deletions cut 1 base from V and 0 bases from J, with 13 bases between. The DNA of the CDR3 is TGCGCCAGCAGCTTGTCCCCCCTCAGCATGAACACTGAAGCTTTCTTT. Its protein is CASSLSPLSMNTEAFF. The full variable domain, rest sourced from reference TRBV5-1 and TRBJ1-1, is KAGVTQTPRYLIKTRGQQVTLSCSPISGHRSVSWYQQTPGQGLQFLFEYFSETQRNKGNFPGRFSGRQFSNSRSEMNVSTLELGDSALYLCASSLSPLSMNTEAFFGQGTRLTVV.

This clonotype was seen at least ten times. The chain uses TRBV6-5 and TRBJ1-4, with 8 bases matching TRBD1. V lost 2 bases and J lost 6; bases outside the gene matches: 11. The germline V gene has CDR1 MNHEY and CDR2 SVGAGI. The CDR3 has 17 residues. CDR3 region: CASSYRQGSMTYEKLFF. The CDR3 nucleotides are TGTGCCAGCAGTTACCGACAGGGGTCTATGACCTATGAAAAACTGTTTTTT.

This clonotype has just a few counts. The gene calls are TRBV6-6 and TRBJ2-1, with D possibly matching TRBD2 (5 bases). Deletions cut 8 bases from V and 6 bases from J, with 8 bases between. This CDR3 region has 11 residues. CDR1 and CDR2 (germline): MNHNY, SVGAGI (reference sequence). The CDR3 region is CASLRGNEQFF. In nucleotides, the CDR3 is TGTGCCAGCCTCCGGGGCAATGAGCAGTTCTTC.

This clonotype is medium-sized (0.01 to 0.1%). This chain connects TRBV13 to TRBJ2-7; 8 nucleotides align to TRBD1. Germline V lookup: CDR1 PRHDT, CDR2 FYEKMQ (reference sequence). Trimming cost V 5 bases and J 3 bases; bases outside gene matches: 3. CDR3 size: 13 residues. The CDR3 spells CASSVGQGYEQYF. CDR3 DNA: TGTGCCAGCAGCGTTGGACAGGGCTACGAGCAGTACTTC.

This clonotype was seen at least ten times. The rearrangement joins TRBV27 to TRBJ2-7; D not resolved. CDR1 MNHEY and CDR2 SMNVEV come from the germline V gene (reference sequence). The CDR3 spans 11 residues. Trimming took 2 bases from V and 11 from J, leaving 10 bases between them. The CDR3 protein is CASSLVGSKYF. The CDR3 bases are TGTGCCAGCAGTTTAGTAGGGTCGAAGTACTTC.

This clonotype appeared many times. CDR3 DNA: TGCGCCAGCAGCAAACTAGAGGCTGGGGCCAACGTCCTGACTTTC. Translation: CASSKLEAGANVLTF. The chain couples TRBV5-1 to TRBJ2-6; weak D call: TRBD2 (5 bases). V lost 4 bases and J lost 2, with 10 bases in between. The CDR3 has 15 residues. The germline V gene encodes CDR1 SGHRS and CDR2 YFSETQ.

At least ten counts were recorded for this clonotype. This chain joins TRBV11-2 and TRBJ1-3; no clear D gene. Trimming removed 1 base at V and 0 bases at J, with 7 bases between. The CDR3 is made up of 15 amino acids. Germline lookup yields CDR1 SGHAT and CDR2 FQNNGV. In nucleotides, the CDR3 is TGTGCCAGCAGCTTAGGGCAGCACTCTGGAAACACCATATATTTT. Translated: CASSLGQHSGNTIYF.

This clonotype was counted between two and nine times. This chain joins TRBV6-6 and TRBJ2-7; TRBD2 matches 15 bases. V gave up 6 bases and J gave up 1 base; unmatched junction bases: 4. The CDR3 loop spans 16 amino acids. Germline V lookup: CDR1 MNHNY, CDR2 SVGAGI (reference sequence). CDR3 residues: CASRGLAGGRSYEQYF. The CDR3 DNA reads as TGTGCCAGCAGAGGACTAGCGGGAGGGCGGTCCTACGAGCAGTACTTC.

This clonotype was observed many times. The J gene is TRBJ2-1, the V gene TRBV5-4, with TRBD2 identical over 11 bases. Germline V gene sequence: CDR1 SGHNT, CDR2 YYREEE (reference sequence). There are 17 residues in the CDR3. V shed 4 bases and J 0 bases; nucleotides not matched to a gene: 6. The CDR3 nucleotides read TGTGCCAGCAGCAACCCTAGCGGGGGGATCTCCTACAATGAGCAGTTCTTC. Protein: CASSNPSGGISYNEQFF. Complete variable domain (other parts from reference TRBV5-4 and TRBJ2-1): ETGVTQSPTHLIKTRGQQVTLRCSSQSGHNTVSWYQQALGQGPQFIFQYYREEENGRGNFPPRFSGLQFPNYSSELNVNALELDDSALYLCASSNPSGGISYNEQFFGPGTRLTVL.

This clonotype has just a few counts. V usage is TRBV10-3 and J usage is TRBJ2-3, with TRBD2 matching 9 bases. This CDR3 spans 19 amino acids. Trimming took 6 bases from V and 3 from J; bases not matched to a gene: 19. Germline assignment: CDR1 ENHRY and CDR2 SYGVKD. The CDR3 DNA sequence: TGTGCCATCAGCGTCCCCCATGCGGGGGGGCGTCCTGTGACAGATACGCAGTATTTT. Its translation is CAISVPHAGGRPVTDTQYF.

Turning to this clonotype: A much larger clone sits a single nucleotide away, making a read error possible. The V call is TRBV5-4, the J call TRBJ2-5, with 7 bases identical to TRBD2. V shed 6 bases and J 3 bases; nucleotides not matched to a gene: 17. The V gene's germline CDR1 is SGHNT and CDR2 YYREEE (reference sequence). The length of the CDR3 is 17 residues. The CDR3 is CASMSGTNGGSEETQYF. The CDR3 DNA follows: TGTGCCAGCATGTCAGGGACTAACGGGGGAAGTGAAGAGACCCAGTACTTC. Supplemented by reference TRBV5-4 and TRBJ2-5, the full variable domain reads ETGVTQSPTHLIKTRGQQVTLRCSSQSGHNTVSWYQQALGQGPQFIFQYYREEENGRGNFPPRFSGLQFPNYSSELNVNALELDDSALYLCASMSGTNGGSEETQYFGPGTRLLVL.

This clonotype was found a few times. In DNA, the CDR3 is TGTGCCAGCAGTCCTCCGGGACAGGGCTCCTACGAGCAGTACTTC. Its translation is CASSPPGQGSYEQYF. The chain has TRBV12-3 or TRBV12-4 and TRBJ2-7, with TRBD1 matching 9 bases. V gave up 5 bases and J gave up 0 bases; unmatched junction bases: 5. The CDR3 has 15 residues.

The table lists this clonotype with a few counts. The CDR3 region is CASSYSVGQYTGELFF. For the CDR3, the DNA is TGTGCCAGCAGTTACTCGGTGGGACAGTACACCGGGGAGCTGTTTTTT. The V gene is TRBV6-5, the J gene TRBJ2-2; 7 bases are shared with TRBD1. Germline trimming cut 0 bases from V and 3 bases from J; bases unmatched to any gene: 4. The CDR3 has 16 residues. The germline gives CDR1 MNHEY, CDR2 SVGAGI.